This T cell receptor beta chain was profiled in a study of T cells after posttransplantation cyclophosphamide. TCRdb's table, derived via immunoSEQ multiplex PCR, lists solely in-frame clones and lacks some. Listed for the sample are 44,000 or so clones, none seen a single time. This clone was counted many times. The specimen was PBMCs. This TCR derives from a man aged 35-49 years in good health, CMV-negative, and a related stem cell transplant donor.

The CDR3 sequence is CASSMIPPSGGTYEQYF. In DNA, the CDR3 is TGTGCCAGTAGTATGATCCCTCCTAGCGGGGGCACATACGAGCAGTACTTC. The gene calls are TRBV19 and TRBJ2-7; 10 bases match TRBD2. The V gene's germline CDR1 is LNHDA and CDR2 SQIVND (reference sequence). The CDR3 spans 17 residues. V shed 3 bases and J 4 bases; nucleotides not matched to a gene: 12.